The TCR beta chain described here comes from a study of blood T cell dynamics during melanoma immunotherapy (dated by TCRdb to the early 2020s). With respect to the entire study: Patients with metastatic melanoma were treated with first-line pembrolizumab or nivolumab plus ipilimumab as standard of care in the United Kingdom. The training cohort was made up of consecutive patients, while a further independent group of patients from the same centre was pooled to form an external validation set. To find early correlates of response, the study profiled the peripheral T cell receptor repertoires of patients with metastatic melanoma both before and after one cycle of checkpoint inhibitor therapy. The full study reports these points: Whether the T cell clones behind the repertoire changes were melanoma-specific or instead reflected general immune activation was something the study could not determine. A bifurcated reorganization of the PBMC repertoire at W3, with increased clonality or increased diversity, was observed in patients who later achieved disease control, unlike in progressors. The relatively small sample size was acknowledged as a potential limitation on generalization of the results.

The label giving this sample's time point can be read as: week 3, after first cycle of checkpoint inhibitor. Blood samples were collected before treatment (T0) and at week 3 (W3), after the first cycle of checkpoint blockade. Except for a couple of patients with rapid clinical progression, response was assessed 12 weeks after the first infusion by RECIST 1.1; disease control meant complete response, partial response or stable disease. Patients were excluded for prior systemic cancer treatment, concomitant immunosuppressant therapy or synchronous other active malignancies. Bulk PBMC and plasma cell-free DNA were both sequenced for TCR beta so that circulating cells and T cell turnover could be tracked. PBMC were isolated from blood with Lymphoprep and SepMate tubes, followed by red cell lysis. QIAamp DNA Blood Mini kits were used to extract DNA from both PBMC and sorted T cell subsets. Sequences SGHNT (CDR1) and YENEEA (CDR2) are obtained from the germline V gene. Spanning cysteine to phenylalanine, the CDR3 consists of 13 amino acids. Left in the record is the CDR3 DNA by itself, 39 bases read in frame from the first base. From V the trimming removes 3 bases and from J it removes 10 bases, while the gene matches leave 5 bases of the junction unaccounted for.

Note on this clone: No antigen is known for it. No base quality values were provided; no much bigger clone lies one nucleotide off.

A fixed 350 ng of DNA was loaded for every bulk PBMC sample. The immunoSEQ TCRb Assay kit was used according to manufacturer instructions to amplify TCR beta CDR3 sequences from genomic DNA. The KAPA Library Quantification Kit for Illumina platforms was used to quantify pooled libraries by qPCR. Pooled libraries were clustered at roughly 0.55-1.2 pM and sequenced on an Illumina NextSeq 500. The published analysis was carried out like this. TCR data were analyzed with immunoSEQ ANALYZER and the R LymphoSeq package. A rearrangement efficiency score was calculated as productive divided by the sum of productive and non-productive CDR3 sequences. Clonality was measured with the Gini coefficient and diversity with the Renyi index at alpha=1, and both measures were compared pairwise between timepoints within each patient. Clonal relatedness used an edit distance of 3, and repertoire similarity used the Bhattacharyya coefficient, both computed in LymphoSeq. Linear discriminant analysis on week-3 changes in clonality and diversity was built with the R MASS and caret packages to classify response. Imported from immuneACCESS, the table was reduced by TCRdb to in-frame sequences with V and J called. These copies leave out some clones; in studies compared against another copy, an unresolved V gene accounts for under half, and the cause of the remainder is not known. From that table come the V and J calls and clone size; the DNA was used to work out D and trimming. The sample table contains around 4,800 clones; only one count was recorded for about nine tenths of them. The top ten clonotypes cover about 31% of the sample.

The sample here was blood, taken from a patient treated with checkpoint blockade. The receptor comes from a human donor with melanoma. This receptor chain uses TRBV11-3 and TRBJ1-1, with TRBD1 matching 10 junction bases. The CDR3 amino acid sequence is: CASSLTGGSGAFF. DNA sequence: TGTGCCAGCAGCTTGACAGGGGGCAGCGGAGCTTTCTTT. The full variable domain, completed from the reference TRBV11-3 and TRBJ1-1 proteins outside the CDR3, reads EAGVVQSPRYKIIEKKQPVAFWCNPISGHNTLYWYLQNLGQGPELLIRYENEEAVDDSQLPKDRFSAERLKGVDSTLKIQPAELGDSAVYLCASSLTGGSGAFFGQGTRLTVV.